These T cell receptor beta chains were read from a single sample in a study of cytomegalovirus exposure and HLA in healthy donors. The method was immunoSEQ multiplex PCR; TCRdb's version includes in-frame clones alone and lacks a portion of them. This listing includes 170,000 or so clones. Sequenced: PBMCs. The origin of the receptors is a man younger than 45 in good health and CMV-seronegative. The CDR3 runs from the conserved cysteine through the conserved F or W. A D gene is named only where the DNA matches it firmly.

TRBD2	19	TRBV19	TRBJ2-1	TGTGCCAGTTCCATCCAAGGGACTAGCGGGATCACCCCCTACAATGAGCAGTTCTTC	CASSIQGTSGITPYNEQFF
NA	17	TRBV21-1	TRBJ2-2	TGTGCCAGCAGCAAGAACTTGACTAGCGGGAGCCCTCTCGAGCTGTTTTTT	CASSKNLTSGSPLELFF
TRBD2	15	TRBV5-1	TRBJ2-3	TGCGCCAGCGCTCGGCTAGCGGGAAGCGGCGATACGCAGTATTTT	CASARLAGSGDTQYF
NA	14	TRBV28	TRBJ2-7	TGTGCCAGCAGTTTGCGTTCAGGGTATCGCGAGCAGTACTTC	CASSLRSGYREQYF
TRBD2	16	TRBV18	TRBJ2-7	TGTGCCAGCTCATTCGCGGCGGGACTAGCGTCATACGAGCAGTACTTC	CASSFAAGLASYEQYF
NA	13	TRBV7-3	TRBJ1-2	TGTGCCAGCAGTCCAGACAGTGCCTATGGCTACACCTTC	CASSPDSAYGYTF
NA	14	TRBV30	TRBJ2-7	TGTGCCTGGAGGACGACAGGAGCAGGCTACGAGCAGTACTTC	CAWRTTGAGYEQYF
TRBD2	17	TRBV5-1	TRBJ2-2	TGCGCCAGCAGCCCGGGACTAGCGGGAGGCCTTGAAGGGGAGCTGTTTTTT	CASSPGLAGGLEGELFF
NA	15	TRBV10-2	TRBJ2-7	TGCGCCAGCAGTGAGTCGAATAGGGGGTCCTACGAGCAGTACTTC	CASSESNRGSYEQYF
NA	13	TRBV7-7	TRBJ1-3	TGTGCCAGCAGCAGGAGCTCTGGAAACACCATATATTTT	CASSRSSGNTIYF
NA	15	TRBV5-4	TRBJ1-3	TGTGCCAGCAGCTTTGGGGGGGCAGATGGAAACACCATATATTTT	CASSFGGADGNTIYF
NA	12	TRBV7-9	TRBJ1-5	TGTGCCAGCAGCTCGGGGGGTCAGCCCCAGCATTTT	CASSSGGQPQHF
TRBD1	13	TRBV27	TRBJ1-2	TGTGCCAGCAGTTTACAGGGGGCGCAAGGCTACACCTTC	CASSLQGAQGYTF
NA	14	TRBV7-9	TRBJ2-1	TGTGCCAGCAGCACCCGGGAAAGCTACAATGAGCAGTTCTTC	CASSTRESYNEQFF
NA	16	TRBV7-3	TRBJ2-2	TGTGCCAGCAGCTTAAACCAGCCCGGGGACACCGGGGAGCTGTTTTTT	CASSLNQPGDTGELFF
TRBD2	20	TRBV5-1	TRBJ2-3	TGCGCCAGCAGCTCCCAGACTAGCGGGAGGGCCGTAACTAGCACAGATACGCAGTATTTT	CASSSQTSGRAVTSTDTQYF
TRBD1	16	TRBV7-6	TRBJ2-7	TGTGCCAGCAGCTCTAGAGCTGGACAGGTCCACTACGAGCAGTACTTC	CASSSRAGQVHYEQYF
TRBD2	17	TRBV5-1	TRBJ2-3	TGCGCCAGCAGAACTGGGACTAGCGGGAGGGCCCCAGATACGCAGTATTTT	CASRTGTSGRAPDTQYF
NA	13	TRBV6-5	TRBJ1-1	TGTGCCAGCGGGAGGGTAGGAGGAGCTGAAGCTTTCTTT	CASGRVGGAEAFF
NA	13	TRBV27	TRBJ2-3	TGTGCCAGCAGTTTGAACCGCGCAGATACGCAGTATTTT	CASSLNRADTQYF
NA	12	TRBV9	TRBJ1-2	TGTGCCAGCAGCTCGGACAGCTATGGCTACACCTTC	CASSSDSYGYTF
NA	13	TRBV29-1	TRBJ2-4	TGCAGCGTTGAATCCGGTCCTAAAAACATTCAGTACTTC	CSVESGPKNIQYF
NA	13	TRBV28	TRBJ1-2	TGTGCCAGCAGCATCCCGGGGGGGCGTGGCTACACCTTC	CASSIPGGRGYTF
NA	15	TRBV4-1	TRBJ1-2	TGCGCCAGCAGCCAAGTGGCCAGGGCCGACTATGGCTACACCTTC	CASSQVARADYGYTF
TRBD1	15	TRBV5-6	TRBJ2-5	TGTGCCAGCAGCTGGGGGGACAGGGGGCAGGAGACCCAGTACTTC	CASSWGDRGQETQYF
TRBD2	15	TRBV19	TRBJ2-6	TGTGCCAGTAGTACGGGAGGGTCTGGGGCCAACGTCCTGACTTTC	CASSTGGSGANVLTF
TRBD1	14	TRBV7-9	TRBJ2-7	TGTGCCAGCAGCTCGGGACAGACCTCCTACGAGCAGTACTTC	CASSSGQTSYEQYF
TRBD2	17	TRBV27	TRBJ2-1	TGTGCCAGCAGTCCCTCCCGGACTAGCGGGAGTGGGAATGAGCAGTTCTTC	CASSPSRTSGSGNEQFF
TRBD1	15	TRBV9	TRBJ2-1	TGTGCCAGCAGCGTAGCGGGACAGCCCTACAATGAGCAGTTCTTC	CASSVAGQPYNEQFF
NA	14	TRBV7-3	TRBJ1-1	TGTGCCAGCAGCTTATACTCAGGGAACACTGAAGCTTTCTTT	CASSLYSGNTEAFF
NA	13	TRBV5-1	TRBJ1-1	TGCGCCAGCAGCTATCTAACAGACACTGAAGCTTTCTTT	CASSYLTDTEAFF
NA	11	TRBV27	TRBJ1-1	TGTGCCAGCAGTTTTGGGCCTGAAGCTTTCTTT	CASSFGPEAFF
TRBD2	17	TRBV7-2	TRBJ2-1	TGTGCCAGCAGCGGCGGGAGTGGTTTGAGCTCCTACAATGAGCAGTTCTTC	CASSGGSGLSSYNEQFF